The sequence of this TCR beta chain was determined in a study of brain T cells in children with intractable seizures. Germline V gene lookup returns CDR1 LNHDA and CDR2 SQIVND (reference sequence). The ends were cut back, 6 bases at V and 5 bases at J, with 14 bases in the middle. The CDR3 covers 13 residues. For this clone: No antigen is known for it.

Surgery cases with the highest brain T cell transcript signatures were chosen for sequencing. Before surgery, patients took at least one anti-epileptic drug. Clones were sequenced by immunoSEQ multiplex PCR, and TCRdb holds only the in-frame ones, with some missing. The table lists fewer than 25,000 clones, 85% to 95% of them singletons, with roughly 6.7% in the top ten. Overall study results and limits: Pre- and post-surgery blood differed in depth, so pre-surgery absences may be undersampling. HCMV serostatus was not known, and viral specificity came from CDR3 similarity only.

The clonotype comes from a boy under 18 with focal cortical dysplasia and intractable seizures. The rearrangement joins TRBV19 to TRBJ2-7; tentatively, D is TRBD1 (5 bases). The specimen comprised peripheral blood, sampled at surgery. CDR3 in DNA: TGTGCCAGTAGCCAGGGTCATTGGGACGAGCAGTACTTC. It yields the protein CASSQGHWDEQYF.